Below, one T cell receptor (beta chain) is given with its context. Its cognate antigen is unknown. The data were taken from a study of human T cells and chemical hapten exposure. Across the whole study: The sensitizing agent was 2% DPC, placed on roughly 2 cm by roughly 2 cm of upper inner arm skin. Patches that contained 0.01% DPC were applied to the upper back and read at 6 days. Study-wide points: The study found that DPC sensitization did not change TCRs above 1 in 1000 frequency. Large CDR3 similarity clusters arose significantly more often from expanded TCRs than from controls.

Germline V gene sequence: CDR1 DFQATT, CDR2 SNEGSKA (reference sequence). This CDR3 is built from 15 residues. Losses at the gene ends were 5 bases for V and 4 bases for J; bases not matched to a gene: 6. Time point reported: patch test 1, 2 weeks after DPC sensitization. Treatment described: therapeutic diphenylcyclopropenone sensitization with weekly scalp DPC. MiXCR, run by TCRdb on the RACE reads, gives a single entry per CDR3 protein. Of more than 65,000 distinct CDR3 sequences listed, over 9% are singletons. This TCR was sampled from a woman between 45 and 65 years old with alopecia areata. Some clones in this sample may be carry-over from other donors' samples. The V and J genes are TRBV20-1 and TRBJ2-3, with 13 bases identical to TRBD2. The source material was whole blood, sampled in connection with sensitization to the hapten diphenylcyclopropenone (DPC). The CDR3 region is CSARITSGRADTQYF. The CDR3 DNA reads TGCAGTGCTCGCATAACTAGCGGGAGGGCAGATACGCAGTATTTT.